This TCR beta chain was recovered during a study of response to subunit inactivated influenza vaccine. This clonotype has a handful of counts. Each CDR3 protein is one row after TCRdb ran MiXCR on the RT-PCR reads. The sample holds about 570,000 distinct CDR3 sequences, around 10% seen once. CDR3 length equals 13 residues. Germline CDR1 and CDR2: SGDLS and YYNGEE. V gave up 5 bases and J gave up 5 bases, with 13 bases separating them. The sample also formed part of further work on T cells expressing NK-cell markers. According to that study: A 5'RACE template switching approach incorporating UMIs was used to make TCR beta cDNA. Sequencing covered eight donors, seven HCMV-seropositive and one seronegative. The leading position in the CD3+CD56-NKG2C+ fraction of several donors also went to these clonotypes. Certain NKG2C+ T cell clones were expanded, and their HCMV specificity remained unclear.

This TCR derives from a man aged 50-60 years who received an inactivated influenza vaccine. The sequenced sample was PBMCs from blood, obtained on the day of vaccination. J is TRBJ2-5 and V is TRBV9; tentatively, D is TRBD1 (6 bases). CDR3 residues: CASSYRVEETQYF. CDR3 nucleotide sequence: TGTGCCAGCAGTTACAGGGTTGAGGAGACCCAGTACTTC.